A selection of T cell receptor beta chains follows, all from one sample in a study of T cell responses to AZD1222 COVID-19 vaccine. The protocol was immunoSEQ multiplex PCR, while the TCRdb copy is restricted to in-frame clones and leaves out a portion. Among 190,000 or so clones listed, roughly 91% were seen once. The sequencing used peripheral blood, collected 28 days after the second AZD1222 dose. Source of these receptors: an adult who received the AZD1222 COVID-19 vaccine. CDR3s include the opening cysteine and the closing phenylalanine or tryptophan. D genes are given only for firm matches. The listing skips clone size in some rows; elsewhere it reads once, few, many or a size class.

TRBJ1-6,few,TRBV5-4,TRBD1,TGTGCCAGCAGCTTTCGGGACAGGGGGAATAATTCACCCCTCCACTTT,CASSFRDRGNNSPLHF
TRBJ1-1,NA,TRBV28,NA,TGTGCCAGCAGTTTAGGGGGGGGCGGTGACACTGAAGCTTTCTTT,CASSLGGGGDTEAFF
TRBJ2-7,NA,TRBV10-3,NA,TGTGCCACTCGTTTACAGGGCGGATCCTACGAGCAGTACTTC,CATRLQGGSYEQYF
TRBJ2-7,few,TRBV4-1,NA,TGCGCCAGCAGCCAAGCTAAAGGGGTCTACGAGCAGTACTTC,CASSQAKGVYEQYF
TRBJ2-7,NA,TRBV18,NA,TGTGCCAGCTCACCCCTCGGGCAGGGGGGCTACGAGCAGTACTTC,CASSPLGQGGYEQYF
TRBJ2-1,NA,TRBV4-3,TRBD2,TGCGCCAGCAGCCAAGATTCACCGGGACTAGCGGGGGGGTACTCCTACAATGAGCAGTTCTTC,CASSQDSPGLAGGYSYNEQFF
TRBJ2-7,NA,TRBV4-2,NA,TGTGCCAGCAGCCAAGATAAGACGGGAGCCTACGAGCAGTACTTC,CASSQDKTGAYEQYF
TRBJ2-2,NA,TRBV5-1,NA,TGCGCCAGCAGCCAGACAACCTTCACCGGGGAGCTGTTTTTT,CASSQTTFTGELFF
TRBJ2-2,NA,TRBV2,NA,TGTGCCAGCGGCGGCAGGGGTCTTCCGACCGGGGAGCTGTTTTTT,CASGGRGLPTGELFF
TRBJ2-7,NA,TRBV7-8,NA,TGTGCCAGCAGCGCAATTCTCCAGGCGGGTGAGCAGTACTTC,CASSAILQAGEQYF
TRBJ1-5,NA,TRBV28,NA,TGTGCCAGCAGACAGAGCAATCAGCCCCAGCATTTT,CASRQSNQPQHF
TRBJ1-1,NA,TRBV2,NA,TGTGCCAGCCGGTTCGCCCCCGGCAACGAAGCTTTCTTT,CASRFAPGNEAFF
TRBJ1-2,NA,TRBV6-5,NA,TGTGCCAGCAGATCGACAGGAAACTATGGCTACACCTTC,CASRSTGNYGYTF
TRBJ2-5,NA,TRBV5-1,NA,TGCGCCAGCAGCTCCGGGGTTAGGAGGGAGACCCAGTACTTC,CASSSGVRRETQYF
TRBJ2-7,NA,TRBV20-1,TRBD1,TGCAGTGCCCAGACAGGGTTCGAGCAGTACTTC,CSAQTGFEQYF
TRBJ2-7,once,TRBV11-2,NA,TGTGCCAGCAGCCCCTTGGCATCCGAGCAGTACTTC,CASSPLASEQYF
TRBJ2-1,NA,TRBV24-1,NA,TGTGCCACCAGTGATCCGCAGGGCGGAATCTACTACAATGAGCAGTTCTTC,CATSDPQGGIYYNEQFF
TRBJ2-7,NA,TRBV29-1,TRBD1,TGCAGCGTCGCCCTTATAACAGGGGGGCACGAGCAGTACTTC,CSVALITGGHEQYF
TRBJ1-2,few,TRBV6-5,NA,TGTGCCAGCAGGGGGAACTATGGCTACACCTTC,CASRGNYGYTF
TRBJ2-5,NA,TRBV4-2,NA,TGTGCCAGCAGCCAAGAATGGCGGGGCAACCAAGAGACCCAGTACTTC,CASSQEWRGNQETQYF
TRBJ1-5,once,TRBV18,NA,TGTGCCAGCTCACCGGGCAGCAATCAGCCCCAGCATTTT,CASSPGSNQPQHF
TRBJ1-6,NA,TRBV19,NA,TGTGCCAGTAGTGCCCGGGACGGGGATAATTCACCCCTCCACTTT,CASSARDGDNSPLHF
TRBJ2-1,NA,TRBV3-1/TRBV3-2,TRBD2,TGTGCCAGCAGCCAAGGGACTAGCGGGGAAAAAAGCTCCTACAATGAGCAGTTCTTC,CASSQGTSGEKSSYNEQFF
TRBJ1-6,NA,TRBV4-2,NA,TGTGCCAGCAGCCGAGACAGGAGCTCCTATAATTCACCCCTCCACTTT,CASSRDRSSYNSPLHF
TRBJ1-6,NA,TRBV28,TRBD1,TGTGCCAGCAGCCGGACAGGAAGGGGCTCCTATAATTCACCCCTCCACTTT,CASSRTGRGSYNSPLHF
TRBJ2-3,NA,TRBV7-3,TRBD2,TGTGCCAGCAGCTTGACTAGCGGGAGTGGAGATACGCAGTATTTT,CASSLTSGSGDTQYF
TRBJ2-1,NA,TRBV9,TRBD2,TGTGCCAGCAGCGGGGGACTAGGGGGAAGCGGCAATGAGCAGTTCTTC,CASSGGLGGSGNEQFF
TRBJ2-7,once,TRBV4-3,NA,TGCGCCAGCAGCCACGCTCGGACAGACTACGAGCAGTACTTC,CASSHARTDYEQYF
TRBJ2-3,NA,TRBV4-2,NA,TGTGCCAGCAGCCAGCCTCCCAGAGATACGCAGTATTTT,CASSQPPRDTQYF
TRBJ2-4,NA,TRBV7-9,NA,TGTGCCAGCAGCTTAGGGGCAGGGACCCTTGGTATGGCCAAAAACATTCAGTACTTC,CASSLGAGTLGMAKNIQYF
TRBJ2-5,NA,TRBV6-2/TRBV6-3,NA,TGTGCCAGCAGTTCGGGGGCGGGGGAGACCCAGTACTTC,CASSSGAGETQYF
TRBJ2-2,once,TRBV19,TRBD2,TGTGCCAGTAGTACGGGACTAGCGGGAGGGCCGAACACCGGGGAGCTGTTTTTT,CASSTGLAGGPNTGELFF
TRBJ1-1,NA,TRBV6-5,TRBD1,TGTGCCAGCCAGGGGGGGTACACTGAAGCTTTCTTT,CASQGGYTEAFF
TRBJ1-1,NA,TRBV7-9,NA,TGTGCCAGCAGCTGGGGCCTGCTGAACACTGAAGCTTTCTTT,CASSWGLLNTEAFF
TRBJ2-2,once,TRBV21-1,NA,TGTGCCAGCAGCAGCCGGGGACATCTTAAAACCGGGGAGCTGTTTTTT,CASSSRGHLKTGELFF
TRBJ1-4,NA,TRBV3-1/TRBV3-2,NA,TGTGCCAGCAGCCAAGACCCGGGGAATGAAAAACTGTTTTTT,CASSQDPGNEKLFF
TRBJ2-1,NA,TRBV28,TRBD1,TGTGCCAGCAGTTTGTCGGGACAGTCAAGGTCGCAGTTCTTC,CASSLSGQSRSQFF
TRBJ2-2,NA,TRBV9,NA,TGTGCCAGCAGCGTTTCGGGAGTAGGTTCCGGGGAGCTGTTTTTT,CASSVSGVGSGELFF
TRBJ2-7,NA,TRBV19,NA,TGTGCCAGTAGTTGGGACGCCGCCTACAAGCAGTACTTC,CASSWDAAYKQYF
TRBJ2-7,NA,TRBV20-1,TRBD1,TGCAGTGCTAGGACAGGGTACGAGCAGTACTTC,CSARTGYEQYF
TRBJ1-2,NA,TRBV7-2,TRBD1,TGTGCCAGCAGCCAAATCCAGGGGGGAGGCTACACCTTC,CASSQIQGGGYTF
TRBJ1-5,NA,TRBV9,NA,TGTGCCAGCAGCGTACAGGGTTCAGGGCCCCAGCATTTT,CASSVQGSGPQHF
TRBJ2-2,NA,TRBV11-3,NA,TGTGCCAGCAGCTTAAGGGGTCTCGGGGTACTGAACACCGGGGAGCTGTTTTTT,CASSLRGLGVLNTGELFF
TRBJ1-2,NA,TRBV28,TRBD1,TGTGCCAGCAGGACGGGACAGGGTTACTATGGCTACACCTTC,CASRTGQGYYGYTF
TRBJ2-3,NA,TRBV2,TRBD2,TGTGCCAGCAGTGCAATAAGGACGGCTAGCGGGGTGGATACGCAGTATTTT,CASSAIRTASGVDTQYF
TRBJ2-1,NA,TRBV7-2,TRBD1,TGTGCCAGCAGCATGGGACAGGGGGCTAATGAGCAGTTCTTC,CASSMGQGANEQFF
TRBJ2-7,once,TRBV3-1/TRBV3-2,NA,TGTGCCAGCAGCCAAGCTGGGGGGATCTACGAGCAGTACTTC,CASSQAGGIYEQYF
TRBJ2-1,NA,TRBV3-1/TRBV3-2,TRBD2,TGTGCCAGCAGCCCATCCCGGGACTACCTGTACAATGAGCAGTTCTTC,CASSPSRDYLYNEQFF
TRBJ2-7,NA,TRBV11-2,NA,TGTGCCAGCAGCGGACTCCGGGGCCGGGGGGAGCAGTACTTC,CASSGLRGRGEQYF
TRBJ1-1,NA,TRBV4-3,NA,TGCGCCAGCAGCCAAGCAGAGGGGACTGAAGCTTTCTTT,CASSQAEGTEAFF
TRBJ2-5,NA,TRBV7-6,NA,TGTGCCAGCAGCCCTCGGCACCAAGAGACCCAGTACTTC,CASSPRHQETQYF
TRBJ2-5,NA,TRBV21-1,NA,TGTGCCAGCAGCAAAGGGCCCCAATTCCAAGAGACCCAGTACTTC,CASSKGPQFQETQYF
TRBJ2-2,once,TRBV24-1,TRBD2,TGTGCCACCGCGACTAGCAACACCGGGGAGCTGTTTTTT,CATATSNTGELFF
TRBJ1-2,NA,TRBV18,NA,TGTGCCAGCTCACCATTGGGGGGCGGCTACACCTTC,CASSPLGGGYTF
TRBJ2-5,NA,TRBV28,TRBD1,TGTGCCAGCAGGCCTACAGGGGGGGAGACCCAGTACTTC,CASRPTGGETQYF
TRBJ1-4,few,TRBV7-6,TRBD1,TGTGCCAGCAGCTTAGGGACAGGAAATGAAAAACTGTTTTTT,CASSLGTGNEKLFF
TRBJ2-2,NA,TRBV9,NA,TGTGCCAGCAGCGTAGCTACGGGGGCGCAGGCCGGGGAGCTGTTTTTT,CASSVATGAQAGELFF